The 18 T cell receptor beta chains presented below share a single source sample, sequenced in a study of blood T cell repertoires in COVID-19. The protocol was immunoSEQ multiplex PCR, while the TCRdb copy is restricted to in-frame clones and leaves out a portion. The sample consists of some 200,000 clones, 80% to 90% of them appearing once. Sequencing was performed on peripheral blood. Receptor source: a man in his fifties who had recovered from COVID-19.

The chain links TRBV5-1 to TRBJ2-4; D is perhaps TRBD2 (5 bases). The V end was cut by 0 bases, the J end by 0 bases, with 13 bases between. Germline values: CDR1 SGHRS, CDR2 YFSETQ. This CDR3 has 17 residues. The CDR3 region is CASSLDVGELAKNIQYF. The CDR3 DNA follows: TGCGCCAGCAGCTTGGACGTCGGGGAACTAGCCAAAAACATTCAGTACTTC.

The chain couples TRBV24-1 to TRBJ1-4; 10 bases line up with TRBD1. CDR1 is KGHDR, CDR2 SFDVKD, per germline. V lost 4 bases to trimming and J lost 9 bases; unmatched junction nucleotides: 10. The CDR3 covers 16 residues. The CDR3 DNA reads TGTGCCACCAGTGACTTCATAGGACAGGGGGGCCAAAAACTGTTTTTT. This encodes CATSDFIGQGGQKLFF.

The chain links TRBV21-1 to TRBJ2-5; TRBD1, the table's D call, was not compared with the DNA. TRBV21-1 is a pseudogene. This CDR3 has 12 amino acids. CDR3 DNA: TGTGCCAGCAGCTACAGGGATGAGACCCAGTACTTC. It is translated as CASSYRDETQYF.

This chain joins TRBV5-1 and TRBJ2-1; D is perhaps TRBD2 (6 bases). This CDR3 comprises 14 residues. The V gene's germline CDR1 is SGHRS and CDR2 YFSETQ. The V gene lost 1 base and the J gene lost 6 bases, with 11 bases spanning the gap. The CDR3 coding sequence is TGCGCCAGCAGCTTGCCAGGGACTTCCAATGAGCAGTTCTTC. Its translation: CASSLPGTSNEQFF.

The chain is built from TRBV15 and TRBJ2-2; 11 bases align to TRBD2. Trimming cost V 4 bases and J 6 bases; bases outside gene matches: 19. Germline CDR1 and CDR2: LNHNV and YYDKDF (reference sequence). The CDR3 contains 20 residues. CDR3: CATSNRDRVEASGRPGELFF. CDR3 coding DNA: TGTGCCACCAGCAACCGGGACAGGGTAGAAGCTAGCGGGAGGCCCGGGGAGCTGTTTTTT. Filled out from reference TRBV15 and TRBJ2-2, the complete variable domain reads DAMVIQNPRYQVTQFGKPVTLSCSQTLNHNVMYWYQQKSSQAPKLLFHYYDKDFNNEADTPDNFQSRRPNTSFCFLDIRSPGLGDTAMYLCATSNRDRVEASGRPGELFFGEGSRLTVL.

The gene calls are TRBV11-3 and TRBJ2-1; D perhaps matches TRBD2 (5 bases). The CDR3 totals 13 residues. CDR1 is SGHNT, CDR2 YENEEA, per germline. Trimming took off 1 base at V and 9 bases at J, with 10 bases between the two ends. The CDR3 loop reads CASSLGNAGEQFF. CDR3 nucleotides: TGTGCCAGCAGCTTAGGAAATGCGGGTGAGCAGTTCTTC.

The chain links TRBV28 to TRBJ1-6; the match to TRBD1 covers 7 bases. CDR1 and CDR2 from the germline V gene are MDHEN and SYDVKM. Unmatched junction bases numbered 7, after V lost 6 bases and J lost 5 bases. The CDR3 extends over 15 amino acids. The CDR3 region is CASRGDSLNNSPLHF. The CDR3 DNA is TGTGCCAGCAGAGGGGACAGCCTCAATAATTCACCCCTCCACTTT.

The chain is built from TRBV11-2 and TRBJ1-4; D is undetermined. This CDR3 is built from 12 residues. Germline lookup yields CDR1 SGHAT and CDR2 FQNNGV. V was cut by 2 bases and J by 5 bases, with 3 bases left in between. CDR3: CASSLQNEKLFF. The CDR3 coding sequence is TGTGCCAGCAGCTTACAGAATGAAAAACTGTTTTTT.

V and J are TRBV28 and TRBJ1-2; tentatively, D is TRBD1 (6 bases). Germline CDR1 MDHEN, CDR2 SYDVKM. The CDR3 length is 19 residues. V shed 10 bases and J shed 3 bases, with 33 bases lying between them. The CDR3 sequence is CATCPSRLGLLTGHYGYTF. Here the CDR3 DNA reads TGTGCCACATGTCCTTCCCGTTTAGGCCTCCTGACAGGCCACTATGGCTACACCTTC.

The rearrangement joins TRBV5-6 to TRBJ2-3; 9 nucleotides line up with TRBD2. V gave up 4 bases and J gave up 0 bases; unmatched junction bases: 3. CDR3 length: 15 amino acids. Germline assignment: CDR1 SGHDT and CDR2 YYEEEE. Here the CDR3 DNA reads TGTGCCAGCAGCCCTCTAGCGGGAAGCACAGATACGCAGTATTTT. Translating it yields CASSPLAGSTDTQYF.

The CDR3 region has the DNA TGTGCCAGCAGAAACCGGGACAGGGAAAACCTCTCTGGAAACACCATATATTTT. It is translated as CASRNRDRENLSGNTIYF. The rearrangement joins TRBV28 to TRBJ1-3, with 9 bases lining up with TRBD1. The CDR3 extends over 18 amino acids. Germline V lookup: CDR1 MDHEN, CDR2 SYDVKM. The junction had 12 bases not matched to a gene; V was cut back by 6 bases and J by 0 bases.

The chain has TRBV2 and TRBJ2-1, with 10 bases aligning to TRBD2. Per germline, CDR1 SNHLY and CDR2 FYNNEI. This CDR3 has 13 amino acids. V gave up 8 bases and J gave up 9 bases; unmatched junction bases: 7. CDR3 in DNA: TGTGCCAGCGGAGCGGGAGGGCTAAGTGAGCAGTTCTTC. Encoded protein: CASGAGGLSEQFF.

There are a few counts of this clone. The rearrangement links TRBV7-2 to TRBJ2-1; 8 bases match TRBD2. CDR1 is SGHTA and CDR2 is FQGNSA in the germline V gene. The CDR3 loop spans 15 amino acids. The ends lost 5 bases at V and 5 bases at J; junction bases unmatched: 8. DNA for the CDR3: TGTGCCAGCAGCCCGCGGGGGGCAGCGAACAATGAGCAGTTCTTC. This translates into CASSPRGAANNEQFF. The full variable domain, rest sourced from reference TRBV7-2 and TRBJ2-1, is GAGVSQSPSNKVTEKGKDVELRCDPISGHTALYWYRQSLGQGLEFLIYFQGNSAPDKSGLPSDRFSAERTGGSVSTLTIQRTQQEDSAVYLCASSPRGAANNEQFFGPGTRLTVL.

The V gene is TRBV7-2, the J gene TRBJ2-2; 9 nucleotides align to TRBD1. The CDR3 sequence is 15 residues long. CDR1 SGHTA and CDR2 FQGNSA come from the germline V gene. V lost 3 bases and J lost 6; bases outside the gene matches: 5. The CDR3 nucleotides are TGTGCCAGCAGCTTCCGGACAGGGGACGCCGGGGAGCTGTTTTTT. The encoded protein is CASSFRTGDAGELFF.

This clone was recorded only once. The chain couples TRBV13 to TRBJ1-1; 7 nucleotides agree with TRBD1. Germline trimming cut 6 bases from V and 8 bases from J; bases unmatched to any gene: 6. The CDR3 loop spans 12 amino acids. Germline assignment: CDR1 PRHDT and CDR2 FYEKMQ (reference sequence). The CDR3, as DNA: TGTGCCAGCAGAACAGGGGCAAACGAAGCTTTCTTT. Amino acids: CASRTGANEAFF.

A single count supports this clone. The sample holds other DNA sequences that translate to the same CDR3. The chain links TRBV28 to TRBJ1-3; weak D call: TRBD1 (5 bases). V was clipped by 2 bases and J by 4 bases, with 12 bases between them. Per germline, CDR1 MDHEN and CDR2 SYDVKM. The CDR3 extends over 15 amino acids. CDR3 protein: CASSLLGGSGNTIYF. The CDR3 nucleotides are TGTGCCAGCAGTTTACTCGGGGGTTCAGGAAACACCATATATTTT.

The CDR3: CASSQVGLAPGELFF. The CDR3 DNA reads as TGTGCCAGCAGCCAAGTGGGACTAGCACCCGGGGAGCTGTTTTTT. The chain uses TRBV3-1 (or the pseudogene TRBV3-2) and TRBJ2-2; 9 nucleotides align to TRBD2. The V gene end was trimmed by 1 base and the J gene end by 6 bases; junction bases not matched to a gene: 3. This CDR3 has 15 residues. Per germline, CDR1 LGHDT and CDR2 YNNKEL (reference sequence).

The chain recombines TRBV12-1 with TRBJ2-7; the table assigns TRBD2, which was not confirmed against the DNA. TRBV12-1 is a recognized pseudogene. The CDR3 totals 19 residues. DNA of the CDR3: TGTGCCAGCAGCTTTGCGGGGGGGCTGCTAGCAGCTGATGACTACGAGCAGTACTTC. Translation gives CASSFAGGLLAADDYEQYF.